A single sample is the source of the 24 T cell receptor beta chains below, sequenced in a study of cytomegalovirus exposure and HLA in healthy donors. With 60 Vbeta and 13 Jbeta primers, the PCR was carried out. Assay: immunoSEQ multiplex PCR; the TCRdb copy retains only in-frame clones and omits some. This sample's table reports approximately 110,000 clones. The material sequenced was PBMCs. The receptors derive from a man younger than 40 in good health and CMV-seronegative.

The V gene is TRBV9, the J gene TRBJ1-1, with a weak D call TRBD1 (5 bases). Per the germline V gene, CDR1 is SGDLS and CDR2 is YYNGEE. Trimming took 2 bases from V and 5 from J, leaving 13 bases between them. The CDR3 has 14 residues. The CDR3 DNA is TGTGCCAGCAGCGTGGGAGGGGATGAGACTGAAGCTTTCTTT. As protein: CASSVGGDETEAFF.

The rearrangement uses TRBV19 and TRBJ1-2; 7 nucleotides line up with TRBD1. Germline CDR1 is LNHDA and CDR2 is SQIVND (reference sequence). The CDR3 has 12 amino acids. V was pared by 0 bases and J by 10 bases, with 2 bases of the junction left unmatched. CDR3 sequence (DNA): TGTGCCAGTAGTATAGAAGACAGGGCCTACACCTTC. Residues: CASSIEDRAYTF.

The CDR3 loop reads CASSATGGGYGYTF. For the CDR3, the DNA is TGTGCCAGCAGCGCAACGGGGGGTGGCTATGGCTACACCTTC. V and J are TRBV7-3 and TRBJ1-2; possible D gene TRBD1, 5 bases. Germline V gene lookup returns CDR1 SGHTA and CDR2 FQGTGA. The length of the CDR3 is 14 residues. The V end was cut by 5 bases, the J end by 4 bases, with 14 bases between. Full variable domain (rest looked up from reference TRBV7-3 and TRBJ1-2): GAGVSQTPSNKVTEKGKYVELRCDPISGHTALYWYRQSLGQGPEFLIYFQGTGAADDSGLPNDRFFAVRPEGSVSTLKIQRTERGDSAVYLCASSATGGGYGYTFGSGTRLTVV.

The V call is TRBV2, the J call TRBJ2-2, with a tentative D call TRBD1 (6 bases). V lost 6 bases and J 1 base, leaving 9 bases between the germline ends. CDR1 SNHLY and CDR2 FYNNEI come from the germline V gene. The CDR3 is made up of 14 amino acids. CDR3 nucleotide sequence: TGTGCCAGCAGAGGACAGAAGAACACCGGGGAGCTGTTTTTT. Protein: CASRGQKNTGELFF.

The J gene is TRBJ2-7, the V gene TRBV2; 7 bases line up with TRBD1. Germline CDR1 is SNHLY and CDR2 is FYNNEI. J lost 6 bases, V lost 6 bases, and 11 bases had no gene match. The CDR3 contains 14 residues. CDR3 protein: CASRPRDSASEQYF. CDR3 sequence (DNA): TGTGCCAGCAGGCCCCGGGACAGTGCTTCCGAGCAGTACTTC.

V gene TRBV10-1 combines with J gene TRBJ2-2; a possible D gene is TRBD2 (10 bases). This CDR3 spans 20 amino acids. The germline gives CDR1 WNHNN, CDR2 SYGVQD (reference sequence). V was shortened by 2 bases and J by 5 bases, with 27 bases between the two germline ends. CDR3 sequence: CASSEPRTGEDSGGTGELFF. For the CDR3, the DNA is TGCGCCAGCAGTGAGCCCCGGACAGGGGAGGATAGCGGGGGGACCGGGGAGCTGTTTTTT.

V is TRBV15 and J is TRBJ2-3; the match to TRBD1 covers 10 bases. V gave up 1 base and J gave up 5 bases; unmatched junction bases: 0. The CDR3 contains 14 residues. The germline CDR1 and CDR2 sequences are LNHNV and YYDKDF (reference sequence). The DNA of the CDR3 is TGTGCCACCAGCAGAGGGGACAGGGGAGATACGCAGTATTTT. This codes for CATSRGDRGDTQYF.

The gene calls are TRBV12-1 and TRBJ1-5; the table's D gene call, TRBD1, was not cross checked with the DNA. TRBV12-1 is described as a pseudogene. The CDR3 runs 16 residues. CDR3 DNA sequence: TGTGCCAGCAGCCTTACAGGGGGGAGAAGCAATCAGCCCCAGCATTTT. It yields the protein CASSLTGGRSNQPQHF.

The genes are TRBV19 and TRBJ2-6, with D perhaps matching TRBD2 (6 bases). With 3 bases removed from V and 0 bases from J, the gap between germline ends came to 9 bases. The V gene's germline CDR1 is LNHDA and CDR2 SQIVND (reference sequence). The CDR3 totals 16 residues. CDR3 DNA sequence: TGTGCCAGTAGTATGTCCGGGGGCTCTGGGGCCAACGTCCTGACTTTC. Translated: CASSMSGGSGANVLTF.

This chain joins TRBV7-8 and TRBJ2-2; the D gene is possibly TRBD1 (6 bases). CDR3 size: 15 residues. Looked up from germline, CDR1 is SGHVS and CDR2 is FQNEAQ. The V gene lost 2 bases and the J gene lost 5 bases, with 12 bases spanning the gap. This CDR3 is CASSLNNRETGELFF. CDR3 DNA: TGTGCCAGCAGCTTAAATAACAGGGAAACCGGGGAGCTGTTTTTT.

The gene calls are TRBV10-3 and TRBJ1-6; D might be TRBD1 (6 bases). Germline CDR1 and CDR2: ENHRY and SYGVKD. Trimming stripped 6 bases from V and 5 bases from J, with 14 bases between. The CDR3 extends over 15 amino acids. This CDR3 is CAIRGGPGNNSPLHF. DNA for the CDR3: TGTGCCATCAGGGGGGGGCCCGGGAATAATTCACCCCTCCACTTT.

The J gene is TRBJ2-5, the V gene TRBV7-2; 12 bases are shared with TRBD2. Near its end, the DNA agrees better with TRBJ2-7, so the J call may be wrong. Germline CDR1 reads SGHTA; CDR2 reads FQGNSA. The CDR3 length is 16 residues. Written as DNA, the CDR3 is TGTGCCAGCAGCTTAGGGACTAGCGGGGTTTCCTACGAGCAGTACTTC. Translated: CASSLGTSGVSYEQYF.

This chain links TRBV7-9 with TRBJ2-4; perhaps TRBD1 as D (6 bases). V was pared by 3 bases and J by 8 bases, with 14 bases between. This CDR3 has 14 residues. In germline, CDR1 is SEHNR, CDR2 FQNEAQ (reference sequence). The CDR3 reads CASSLYRDGDIQYF. The CDR3 bases are TGTGCCAGCAGCTTGTACAGGGACGGGGACATTCAGTACTTC.

This sequence joins TRBV6-6 and TRBJ2-4, with a tentative D call TRBD1 (6 bases). Germline CDR1 MNHNY, CDR2 SVGAGI (reference sequence). Trimming took 6 bases from V and 7 from J, leaving 22 bases between them. The CDR3 is 16 amino acids. CDR3 nucleotide sequence: TGTGCCAGCAGGGTCCCGCGCAGGGGTTTTGGGAACATTCAGTACTTC. This codes for CASRVPRRGFGNIQYF.

The chain employs TRBV19 and TRBJ1-2; unclear D gene. V lost 8 bases to trimming and J lost 12 bases, with 28 bases between them. The CDR3 has 15 amino acids. Germline-derived CDR1 and CDR2 are LNHDA and SQIVND (reference sequence). The CDR3 spells CASPDGQHISLSDTF. The CDR3 nucleotides read TGTGCCAGTCCCGATGGTCAACACATATCCTTAAGCGACACCTTC.

The chain recombines TRBV5-1 with TRBJ2-3; 9 nucleotides align to TRBD2. The CDR3 totals 15 residues. Per the germline V gene, CDR1 is SGHRS and CDR2 is YFSETQ. V shed 3 bases and J 3 bases; nucleotides not matched to a gene: 5. The CDR3 sequence is CASSSAGGRTDTQYF. CDR3 nucleotide sequence: TGCGCCAGCAGCTCGGCGGGGGGGAGGACAGATACGCAGTATTTT.

J is TRBJ2-7 and V is TRBV11-2; 11 bases agree with TRBD1. V lost 5 bases and J lost 2; bases outside the gene matches: 5. CDR1 and CDR2 (germline): SGHAT, FQNNGV. The CDR3 is 15 residues long. CDR3 sequence: CASSPRTGGAYEQYF. For the CDR3, the DNA is TGTGCCAGCAGCCCGAGGACAGGGGGCGCCTACGAGCAGTACTTC.

The V and J genes are TRBV5-4 and TRBJ1-2; 9 bases map to TRBD1. The CDR3 is 14 amino acids. J gave up 3 bases and V 3 bases, and 3 bases lay outside the gene matches. CDR1 and CDR2 from the germline V gene are SGHNT and YYREEE (reference sequence). In DNA form, the CDR3 reads TGTGCCAGCAGCTCCGGACAGGGGCACTATGGCTACACCTTC. Encoded protein: CASSSGQGHYGYTF.

The chain is built from TRBV5-6 and TRBJ2-1; TRBD1 agrees at 10 bases. V gave up 0 bases and J gave up 8 bases; unmatched junction bases: 5. Germline assignment: CDR1 SGHDT and CDR2 YYEEEE. The CDR3 is made up of 15 amino acids. Here the CDR3 reads CASSLGDRGRDEQFF. The CDR3 DNA sequence: TGTGCCAGCAGCTTGGGTGACAGGGGGCGTGATGAGCAGTTCTTC.

The chain uses TRBV27 and TRBJ1-6, with 8 positions matching TRBD1. With V trimmed by 4 bases and J by 10 bases, 12 bases remained unmatched. This CDR3 has 16 amino acids. CDR1 and CDR2 (germline): MNHEY, SMNVEV (reference sequence). This CDR3 is CASSSSGGWMGSPLHF. CDR3 DNA sequence: TGTGCCAGCAGTTCCTCAGGGGGCTGGATGGGGTCACCCCTCCACTTT.

The V and J genes are TRBV9 and TRBJ2-2; 7 positions match TRBD2. V shed 0 bases, J shed 4 bases, and the junction held 6 bases outside the gene matches. The germline V gene encodes CDR1 SGDLS and CDR2 YYNGEE. The CDR3 loop spans 16 amino acids. CDR3 in amino acids: CASSVEAGRGTGELFF. The CDR3 DNA follows: TGTGCCAGCAGCGTAGAAGCGGGGCGAGGCACCGGGGAGCTGTTTTTT.

The chain joins TRBV19 to TRBJ2-1; 12 bases map to TRBD2. CDR3 length equals 16 residues. Trimming at V came to 5 bases and at J to 4 bases, leaving 6 bases not matched to a gene. The germline V gene has CDR1 LNHDA and CDR2 SQIVND (reference sequence). The CDR3 protein is CASSQLAGGGYNEQFF. DNA for the CDR3: TGTGCCAGTAGTCAACTAGCGGGGGGAGGATACAATGAGCAGTTCTTC.

V gene TRBV19 combines with J gene TRBJ2-7; 8 nucleotides align to TRBD1. Germline CDR1 and CDR2: LNHDA and SQIVND (reference sequence). The CDR3 is 15 residues long. With 8 bases clipped from V and 2 bases from J, the junction kept 11 bases outside the gene matches. The CDR3 region is CASFSLRDRTYEQYF. The DNA for the CDR3 is TGTGCCAGTTTCTCCCTACGGGACAGGACCTACGAGCAGTACTTC.

The chain recombines TRBV2 with TRBJ1-2, with D unclear. CDR3 length: 15 residues. With 7 bases removed from V and 3 bases from J, the gap between germline ends came to 18 bases. CDR1 and CDR2 from the germline V gene are SNHLY and FYNNEI. The CDR3 DNA reads as TGTGCCAGCATCCCCTGGACTGGGTGGGACTATGGCTACACCTTC. Protein: CASIPWTGWDYGYTF.